This TCR beta chain came from a study of technical replicates of blood from a handful of donors. The V gene lost 4 bases and the J gene lost 1 base, with 11 bases spanning the gap. Germline lookup yields CDR1 SGHRS and CDR2 YFSETQ. The CDR3 contains 14 residues. Profiled with immunoSEQ multiplex PCR; TCRdb holds only in-frame clones, not every one. The top ten clones hold around 0.2% of a sample with 65,000 to 90,000 clones, 95% to 99% of them seen once. This rearrangement joins TRBV5-1 to TRBJ1-1; D not resolved. The sample consisted of T cells isolated from PBMCs. The source of this sequence is a human donor in good health. In nucleotides, the CDR3 is TGCGCCAGCAGCCGAGAACGAAGGAACACTGAAGCTTTCTTT. Amino acids: CASSRERRNTEAFF.